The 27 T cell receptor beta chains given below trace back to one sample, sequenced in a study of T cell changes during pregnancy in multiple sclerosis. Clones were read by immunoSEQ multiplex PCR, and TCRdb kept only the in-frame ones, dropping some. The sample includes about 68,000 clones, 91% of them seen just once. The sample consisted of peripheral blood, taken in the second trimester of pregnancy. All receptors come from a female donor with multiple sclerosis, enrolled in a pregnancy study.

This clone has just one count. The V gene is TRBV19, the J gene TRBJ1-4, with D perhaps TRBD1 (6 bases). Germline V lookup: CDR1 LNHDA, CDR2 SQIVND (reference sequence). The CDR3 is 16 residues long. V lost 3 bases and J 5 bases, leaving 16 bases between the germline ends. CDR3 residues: CASSMYAGQMNEKLFF. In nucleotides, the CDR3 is TGTGCCAGTAGTATGTACGCCGGACAGATGAATGAAAAACTGTTTTTT.

CDR3 DNA: TGTGCCAGCAGTTTAGTACAGTTCGGGGCCAACGTCCTGACTTTC. This translates into CASSLVQFGANVLTF. The gene calls are TRBV27 and TRBJ2-6; no clear D. Germline V gene sequence: CDR1 MNHEY, CDR2 SMNVEV (reference sequence). V was trimmed by 2 bases and J by 4 bases, leaving 9 bases between them. The CDR3 runs to 15 residues. Supplemented by reference TRBV27 and TRBJ2-6, the full variable domain reads EAQVTQNPRYLITVTGKKLTVTCSQNMNHEYMSWYRQDPGLGLRQIYYSMNVEVTDKGDVPEGYKVSRKEKRNFPLILESPSPNQTSLYFCASSLVQFGANVLTFGAGSRLTVL.

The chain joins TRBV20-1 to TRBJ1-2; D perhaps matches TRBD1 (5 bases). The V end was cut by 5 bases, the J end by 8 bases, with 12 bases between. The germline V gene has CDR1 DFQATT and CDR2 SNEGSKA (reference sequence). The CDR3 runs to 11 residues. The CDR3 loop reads CSAGAIQGYTF. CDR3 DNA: TGCAGTGCTGGGGCCATACAAGGCTACACCTTC.

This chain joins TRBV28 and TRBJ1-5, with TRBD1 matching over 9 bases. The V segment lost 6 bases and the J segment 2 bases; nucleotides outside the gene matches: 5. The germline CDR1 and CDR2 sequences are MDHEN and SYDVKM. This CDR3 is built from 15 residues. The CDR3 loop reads CASRTGGGGNQPQHF. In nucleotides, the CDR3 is TGTGCCAGCAGGACAGGGGGAGGAGGCAATCAGCCCCAGCATTTT.

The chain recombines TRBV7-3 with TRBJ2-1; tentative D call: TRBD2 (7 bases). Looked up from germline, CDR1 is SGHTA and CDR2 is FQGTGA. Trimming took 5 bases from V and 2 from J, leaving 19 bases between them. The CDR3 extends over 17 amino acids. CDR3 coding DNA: TGTGCCAGCAGCCCCTCAGGAGGGGGGGGACCCTACAATGAGCAGTTCTTC. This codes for CASSPSGGGGPYNEQFF.

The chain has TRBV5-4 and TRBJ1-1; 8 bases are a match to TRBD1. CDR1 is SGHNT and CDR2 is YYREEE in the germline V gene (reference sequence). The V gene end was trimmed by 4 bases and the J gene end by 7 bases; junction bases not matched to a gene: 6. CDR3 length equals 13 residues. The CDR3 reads CASSPQGANEAFF. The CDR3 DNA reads TGTGCCAGCAGCCCGCAGGGGGCTAATGAAGCTTTCTTT.

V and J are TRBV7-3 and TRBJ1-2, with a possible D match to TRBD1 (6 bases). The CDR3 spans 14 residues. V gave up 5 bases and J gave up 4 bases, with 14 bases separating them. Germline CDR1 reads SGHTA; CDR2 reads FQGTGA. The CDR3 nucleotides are TGTGCCAGCAGCCCGGGACACGACCTCTATGGCTACACCTTC. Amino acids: CASSPGHDLYGYTF.

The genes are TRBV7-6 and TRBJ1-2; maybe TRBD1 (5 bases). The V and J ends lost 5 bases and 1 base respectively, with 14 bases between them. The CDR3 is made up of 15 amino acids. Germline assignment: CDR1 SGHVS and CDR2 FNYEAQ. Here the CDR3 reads CASSPTASVNYGYTF. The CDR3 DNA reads TGTGCCAGCAGCCCGACAGCCTCCGTTAACTATGGCTACACCTTC. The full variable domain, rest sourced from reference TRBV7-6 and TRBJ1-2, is GAGVSQSPRYKVTKRGQDVALRCDPISGHVSLYWYRQALGQGPEFLTYFNYEAQQDKSGLPNDRFSAERPEGSISTLTIQRTEQRDSAMYRCASSPTASVNYGYTFGSGTRLTVV.

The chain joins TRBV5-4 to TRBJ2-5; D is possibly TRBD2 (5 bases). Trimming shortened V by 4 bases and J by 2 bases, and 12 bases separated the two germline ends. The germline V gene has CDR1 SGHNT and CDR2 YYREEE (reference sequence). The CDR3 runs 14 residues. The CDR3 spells CASSPGRDQETQYF. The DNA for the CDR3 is TGTGCCAGCAGCCCGGGCCGGGATCAAGAGACCCAGTACTTC.

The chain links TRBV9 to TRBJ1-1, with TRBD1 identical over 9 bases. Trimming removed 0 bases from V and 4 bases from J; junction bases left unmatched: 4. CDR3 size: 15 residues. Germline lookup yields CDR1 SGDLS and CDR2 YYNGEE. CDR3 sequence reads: CASSVVGTGITEAFF. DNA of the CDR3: TGTGCCAGCAGCGTAGTTGGGACAGGGATCACTGAAGCTTTCTTT.

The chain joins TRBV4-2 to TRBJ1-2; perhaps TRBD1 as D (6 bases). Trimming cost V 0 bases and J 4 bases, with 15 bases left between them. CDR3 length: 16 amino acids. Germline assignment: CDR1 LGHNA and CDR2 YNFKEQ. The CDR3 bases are TGTGCCAGCAGCCAAGAGTGGACAGACAGGTTCTATGGCTACACCTTC. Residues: CASSQEWTDRFYGYTF.

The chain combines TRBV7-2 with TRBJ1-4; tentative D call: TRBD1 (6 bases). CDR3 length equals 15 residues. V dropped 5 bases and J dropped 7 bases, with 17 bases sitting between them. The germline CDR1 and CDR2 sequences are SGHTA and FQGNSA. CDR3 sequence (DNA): TGTGCCAGCAGCCCGTACAGGGTGAGCGGTGAAAAACTGTTTTTT. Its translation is CASSPYRVSGEKLFF.

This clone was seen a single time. CDR3 nucleotides: TGTGCCAGCAGCCAAGCGGGGGGGATTATATACAATGAGCAGTTCTTC. Its protein product is CASSQAGGIIYNEQFF. V is TRBV4-2 and J is TRBJ2-1, with 8 nucleotides matching TRBD2. The V gene's germline CDR1 is LGHNA and CDR2 YNFKEQ. The CDR3 is made up of 16 amino acids. After removal of 1 base from V and 4 bases from J, the junction contained 6 bases not matched to a gene.

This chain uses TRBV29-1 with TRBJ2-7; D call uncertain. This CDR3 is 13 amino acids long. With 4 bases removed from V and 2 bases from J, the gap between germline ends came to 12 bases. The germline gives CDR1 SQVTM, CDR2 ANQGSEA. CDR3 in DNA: TGCAGCGTTGGCCCAGGATTAACCTACGAGCAGTACTTC. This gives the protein CSVGPGLTYEQYF.

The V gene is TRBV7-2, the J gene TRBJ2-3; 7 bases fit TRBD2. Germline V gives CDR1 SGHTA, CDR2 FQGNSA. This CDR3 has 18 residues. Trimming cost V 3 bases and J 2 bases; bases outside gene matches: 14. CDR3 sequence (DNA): TGTGCCAGCAGCTTTGCGGCGGGCGGGGGTGGATACACAGATACGCAGTATTTT. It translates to CASSFAAGGGGYTDTQYF.

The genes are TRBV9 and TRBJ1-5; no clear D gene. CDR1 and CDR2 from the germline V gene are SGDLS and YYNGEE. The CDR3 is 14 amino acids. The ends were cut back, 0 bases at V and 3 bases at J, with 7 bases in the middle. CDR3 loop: CASSVAGTNQPQHF. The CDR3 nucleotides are TGTGCCAGCAGCGTAGCCGGTACCAATCAGCCCCAGCATTTT.

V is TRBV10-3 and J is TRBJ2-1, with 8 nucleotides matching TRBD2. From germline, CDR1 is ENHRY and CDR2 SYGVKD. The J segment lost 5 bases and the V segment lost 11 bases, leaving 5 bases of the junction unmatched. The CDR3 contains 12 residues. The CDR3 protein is CASGGVNNEQFF. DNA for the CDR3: TGTGCCTCGGGGGGGGTTAACAATGAGCAGTTCTTC.

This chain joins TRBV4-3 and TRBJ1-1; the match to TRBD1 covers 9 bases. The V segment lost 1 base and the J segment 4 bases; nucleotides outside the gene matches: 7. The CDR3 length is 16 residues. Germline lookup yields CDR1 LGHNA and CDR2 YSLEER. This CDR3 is CASSQVIGTGITEAFF. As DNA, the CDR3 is TGCGCCAGCAGCCAAGTGATCGGGACAGGGATCACTGAAGCTTTCTTT.

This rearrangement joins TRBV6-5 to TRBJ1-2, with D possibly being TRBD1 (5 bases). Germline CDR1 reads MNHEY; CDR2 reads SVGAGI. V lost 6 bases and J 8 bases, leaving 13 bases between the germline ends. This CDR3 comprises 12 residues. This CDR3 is CASRTELGGYTF. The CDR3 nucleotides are TGTGCCAGCAGGACAGAATTGGGCGGCTACACCTTC.

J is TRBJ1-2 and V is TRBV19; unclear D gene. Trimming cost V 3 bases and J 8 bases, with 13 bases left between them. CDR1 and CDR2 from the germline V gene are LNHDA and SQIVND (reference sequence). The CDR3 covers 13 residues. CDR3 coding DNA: TGTGCCAGTAGTATCTCAGGCATTCGGGGCTACACCTTC. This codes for CASSISGIRGYTF.

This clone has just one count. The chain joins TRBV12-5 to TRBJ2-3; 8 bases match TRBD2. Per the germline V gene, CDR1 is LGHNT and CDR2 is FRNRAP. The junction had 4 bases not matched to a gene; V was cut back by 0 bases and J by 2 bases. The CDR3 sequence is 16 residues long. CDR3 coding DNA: TGTGCTAGTGGTTTGGTACTAGCGGAGCTCACAGATACGCAGTATTTT. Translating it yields CASGLVLAELTDTQYF.

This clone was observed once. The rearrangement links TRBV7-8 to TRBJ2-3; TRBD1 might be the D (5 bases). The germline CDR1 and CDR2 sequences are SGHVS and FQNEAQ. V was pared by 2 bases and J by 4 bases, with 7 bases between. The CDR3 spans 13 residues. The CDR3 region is CASSLTGPDTQYF. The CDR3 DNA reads TGTGCCAGCAGCTTAACAGGCCCAGATACGCAGTATTTT.

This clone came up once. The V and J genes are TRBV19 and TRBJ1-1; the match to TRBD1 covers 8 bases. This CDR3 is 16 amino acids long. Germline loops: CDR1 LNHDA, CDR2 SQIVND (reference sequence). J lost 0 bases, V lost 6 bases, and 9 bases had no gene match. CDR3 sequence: CASRLRLTGVNTEAFF. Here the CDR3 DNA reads TGTGCCAGTAGACTCAGGTTGACAGGGGTGAACACTGAAGCTTTCTTT.

The CDR3 region has the DNA TGTGCTTCAAAAGGGGAGGGCACTGAAGCTTTCTTT. It specifies CASKGEGTEAFF. The rearrangement uses TRBV30 and TRBJ1-1; weak D call: TRBD1 (5 bases). The CDR3 covers 12 residues. Germline CDR1 is GTSNPN and CDR2 is SVGIG (reference sequence).

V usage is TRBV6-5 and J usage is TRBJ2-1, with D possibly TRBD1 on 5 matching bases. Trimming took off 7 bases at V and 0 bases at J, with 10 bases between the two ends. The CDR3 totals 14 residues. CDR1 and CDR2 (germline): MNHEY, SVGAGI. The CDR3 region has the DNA TGTGCCAGCACTGGGGCTAGCTCCTACAATGAGCAGTTCTTC. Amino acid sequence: CASTGASSYNEQFF.

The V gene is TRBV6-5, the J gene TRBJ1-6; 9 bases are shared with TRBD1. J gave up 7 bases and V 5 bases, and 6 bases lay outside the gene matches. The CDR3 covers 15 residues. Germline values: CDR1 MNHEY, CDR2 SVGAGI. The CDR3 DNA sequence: TGTGCCAGCAGTCAGCCCGGGACAGGGAATTCACCCCTCCACTTT. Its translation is CASSQPGTGNSPLHF.

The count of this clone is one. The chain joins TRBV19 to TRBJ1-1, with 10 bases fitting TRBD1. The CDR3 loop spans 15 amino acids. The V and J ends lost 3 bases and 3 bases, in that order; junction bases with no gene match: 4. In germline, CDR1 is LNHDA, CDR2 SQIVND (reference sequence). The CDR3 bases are TGTGCCAGTAGTATCCCGGGACAGGGGTACACTGAAGCTTTCTTT. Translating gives CASSIPGQGYTEAFF.